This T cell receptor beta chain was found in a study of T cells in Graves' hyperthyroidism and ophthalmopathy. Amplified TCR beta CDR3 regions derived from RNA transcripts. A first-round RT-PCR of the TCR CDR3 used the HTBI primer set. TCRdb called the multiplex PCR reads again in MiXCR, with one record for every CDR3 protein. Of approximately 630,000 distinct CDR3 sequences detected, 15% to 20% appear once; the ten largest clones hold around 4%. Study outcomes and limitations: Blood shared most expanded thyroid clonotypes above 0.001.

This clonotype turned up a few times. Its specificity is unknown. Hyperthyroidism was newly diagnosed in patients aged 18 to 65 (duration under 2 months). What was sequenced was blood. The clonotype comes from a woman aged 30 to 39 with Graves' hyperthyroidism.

The CDR3 DNA sequence: TGTGCTAGTGGTTTCAGTACAGGGGCCAACCCACATGAGCAGTTCTTC. Translated, it gives CASGFSTGANPHEQFF. The rearrangement links TRBV12-5 to TRBJ2-1; 7 nucleotides line up with TRBD1. Trimming cost V 3 bases and J 8 bases; bases outside gene matches: 13. Germline CDR1 and CDR2: LGHNT and FRNRAP. This CDR3 is 16 amino acids long.